Below are 26 T cell receptor beta chains sequenced from a single sample in a study of blood T cell repertoires in COVID-19. Measured with immunoSEQ multiplex PCR; TCRdb has only the in-frame clones, and not every one. The sample includes approximately 36,000 clones, 75% to 90% of them seen just once. Sequencing input: peripheral blood. Receptors originate from a human donor in a cohort sampled during active or convalescent COVID-19. The donor label of this sample is uncertain.

The chain recombines TRBV6-5 with TRBJ1-5; 8 bases map to TRBD1. CDR3 length: 14 amino acids. Germline V gene sequence: CDR1 MNHEY, CDR2 SVGAGI. J lost 10 bases, V lost 6 bases, and 11 bases had no gene match. This CDR3 is CASSSGGASDPQHF. The CDR3 DNA reads as TGTGCCAGCAGCTCAGGGGGCGCCTCCGATCCCCAGCATTTT.

About this clone itself: This may be a read error, as it is one base from a much larger clone. The genes are TRBV4-3 and TRBJ2-2; 8 bases line up with TRBD2. Looked up from germline, CDR1 is LGHNA and CDR2 is YSLEER. V was pared by 1 base and J by 5 bases, with 6 bases of the junction left unmatched. CDR3 size: 16 residues. The DNA of the CDR3 is TGCGCCAGCAGCCAAGCAGTCGGGAGGGAAACCGGGGAGCTGTTTTTT. Translation gives CASSQAVGRETGELFF.

The chain has TRBV29-1 and TRBJ2-4, with 11 positions matching TRBD2. Germline loops: CDR1 SQVTM, CDR2 ANQGSEA. The CDR3 contains 16 residues. V dropped 1 base and J dropped 8; count of bases not matched to a gene: 10. Here the CDR3 reads CSVEVGTSGPGDIQYF. The DNA of the CDR3 is TGCAGCGTTGAAGTAGGGACTAGCGGCCCCGGGGACATTCAGTACTTC.

The chain uses TRBV10-3 and TRBJ2-1, with 12 positions matching TRBD2. The CDR3 has 17 amino acids. Germline CDR1 is ENHRY and CDR2 is SYGVKD. The V segment lost 2 bases and the J segment 8 bases; nucleotides outside the gene matches: 10. CDR3 DNA: TGTGCCATCAGTGAGCCTAGCGGGAGGGCCCGGGAATATGAGCAGTTCTTC. This sequence encodes CAISEPSGRAREYEQFF.

The chain combines TRBV7-9 with TRBJ2-5; the D gene is possibly TRBD2 (6 bases). The CDR3 is 14 residues long. V was trimmed by 5 bases and J by 5 bases, leaving 15 bases between them. Germline CDR1 SEHNR, CDR2 FQNEAQ (reference sequence). The CDR3 reads CASSLRTNRETQYF. The CDR3 coding sequence is TGTGCCAGCAGCCTAAGGACTAACCGGGAGACCCAGTACTTC. The complete variable domain, with remaining parts taken from reference TRBV7-9 and TRBJ2-5, reads DTGVSQNPRHKITKRGQNVTFRCDPISEHNRLYWYRQTLGQGPEFLTYFQNEAQLEKSRLLSDRFSAERPKGSFSTLEIQRTEQGDSAMYLCASSLRTNRETQYFGPGTRLLVL.

The chain is built from TRBV28 and TRBJ2-5; 9 positions agree with TRBD2. This CDR3 contains 16 residues. Losses at the gene ends were 6 bases for V and 4 bases for J; bases not matched to a gene: 12. The V gene's germline CDR1 is MDHEN and CDR2 SYDVKM. The CDR3 bases are TGTGCCAGCAGACCCCGCGGGGGGGCGATCGCAGAGACCCAGTACTTC. This codes for CASRPRGGAIAETQYF.

V is TRBV19 and J is TRBJ2-5, with 9 positions matching TRBD1. The CDR3 consists of 13 residues. Germline V gene sequence: CDR1 LNHDA, CDR2 SQIVND (reference sequence). The V and J ends lost 6 bases and 5 bases, in that order; junction bases with no gene match: 4. The CDR3 loop reads CASRDRGLETQYF. For the CDR3, the DNA is TGTGCCAGTAGGGACAGGGGTCTGGAGACCCAGTACTTC.

The V call is TRBV7-8, the J call TRBJ2-1; maybe TRBD2 (6 bases). This CDR3 is built from 16 residues. Trimming pared 2 bases from V and 3 bases from J, leaving 14 bases between. Germline loops: CDR1 SGHVS, CDR2 FQNEAQ. The chain's CDR3 is CASSLTASVDYNEQFF. DNA of the CDR3: TGTGCCAGCAGCTTAACGGCTAGCGTCGACTACAATGAGCAGTTCTTC. Together with reference TRBV7-8 and TRBJ2-1, the CDR3 gives the full variable domain: GAGVSQSPRYKVAKRGQDVALRCDPISGHVSLFWYQQALGQGPEFLTYFQNEAQLDKSGLPSDRFFAERPEGSVSTLKIQRTQQEDSAVYLCASSLTASVDYNEQFFGPGTRLTVL.

This clone came up a few times. The V call is TRBV4-3, the J call TRBJ1-1; D is possibly TRBD1 (5 bases). Trimming took off 0 bases at V and 4 bases at J, with 12 bases between the two ends. The CDR3 totals 15 residues. Germline CDR1 LGHNA, CDR2 YSLEER. The CDR3, as DNA: TGCGCCAGCAGCCAAGATCGATTCGGGGGCACTGAAGCTTTCTTT. It yields the protein CASSQDRFGGTEAFF.

As concerns this clone: The sample holds other DNA sequences that translate to the same CDR3. The J gene is TRBJ1-1, the V gene TRBV27, with 7 positions matching TRBD1. This CDR3 region has 14 residues. Germline loops: CDR1 MNHEY, CDR2 SMNVEV (reference sequence). J lost 3 bases, V lost 4 bases, and 5 bases had no gene match. The CDR3 DNA reads as TGTGCCAGCAGTTCGACAGGGCCCGACACTGAAGCTTTCTTT. This codes for CASSSTGPDTEAFF.

This clone is a singleton in its sample. This rearrangement joins TRBV4-2 to TRBJ2-1; 11 bases map to TRBD2. Germline V gives CDR1 LGHNA, CDR2 YNFKEQ. After removal of 4 bases from V and 1 base from J, the junction contained 9 bases not matched to a gene. The CDR3 runs to 18 residues. Written as DNA, the CDR3 is TGTGCCAGCAGCCCCTATAGCGGGAGGGCCAGATCCTACAATGAGCAGTTCTTC. Translated, it gives CASSPYSGRARSYNEQFF.

There are a few counts of this clone. The rearrangement joins TRBV19 to TRBJ2-1, with 10 bases that match TRBD2. The CDR3 has 15 amino acids. J gave up 5 bases and V 3 bases, and 4 bases lay outside the gene matches. Germline loops: CDR1 LNHDA, CDR2 SQIVND (reference sequence). DNA for the CDR3: TGTGCCAGTAGTATTAGCGGGAGGCCTGACAATGAGCAGTTCTTC. Translating gives CASSISGRPDNEQFF.

The rearrangement links TRBV7-9 to TRBJ1-2; perhaps TRBD1 as D (5 bases). V shed 5 bases and J shed 4 bases, with 17 bases lying between them. CDR1 and CDR2 (germline): SEHNR, FQNEAQ (reference sequence). This CDR3 is built from 15 residues. Here the CDR3 DNA reads TGTGCCAGCAGCCGAAGTACCTTACAGGCCTATGGCTACACCTTC. As protein: CASSRSTLQAYGYTF.

This chain joins TRBV4-3 and TRBJ2-2; D is ambiguous. This CDR3 is built from 14 residues. The germline V gene encodes CDR1 LGHNA and CDR2 YSLEER. V was shortened by 0 bases and J by 3 bases, with 5 bases between the two germline ends. The CDR3 here is CASSQEFDTGELFF. CDR3 in DNA: TGCGCCAGCAGCCAAGAATTCGACACCGGGGAGCTGTTTTTT.

This chain connects TRBV2 to TRBJ2-1; 8 nucleotides line up with TRBD1. The CDR3 totals 13 residues. The V and J ends lost 11 bases and 2 bases, in that order; junction bases with no gene match: 5. Germline lookup yields CDR1 SNHLY and CDR2 FYNNEI. The CDR3 loop is CASRQGTYNEQFF. In DNA, the CDR3 is TGTGCCTCTCGACAGGGGACCTACAATGAGCAGTTCTTC.

This chain joins TRBV3-1 (or the pseudogene TRBV3-2) and TRBJ2-3; D perhaps matches TRBD2 (6 bases). Germline V gene data show CDR1 as LGHDT and CDR2 as YNNKEL (reference sequence). Trimming removed 1 base from V and 4 bases from J, with 15 bases in between. The CDR3 has 16 amino acids. Here the CDR3 DNA reads TGTGCCAGCAGCCAAGGTTACGGGAGCGGCGCAGATACGCAGTATTTT. Encoded protein: CASSQGYGSGADTQYF.

The chain employs TRBV7-6 and TRBJ2-1, with D possibly TRBD2 on 6 matching bases. This CDR3 has 11 residues. Trimming took 10 bases from V and 8 from J, leaving 12 bases between them. CDR1 is SGHVS, CDR2 FNYEAQ, per germline. CDR3 sequence reads: CATFSGDEQFF. CDR3 DNA: TGTGCCACCTTCTCGGGGGATGAGCAGTTCTTC.

The chain joins TRBV27 to TRBJ2-2; 7 positions match TRBD2. The CDR3 extends over 15 amino acids. In germline, CDR1 is MNHEY, CDR2 SMNVEV (reference sequence). The junction had 10 bases not matched to a gene; V was cut back by 6 bases and J by 6 bases. The DNA of the CDR3 is TGTGCCAGCAGCAGAGGCGGGGGTGTCCCCGGGGAGCTGTTTTTT. It codes for CASSRGGGVPGELFF.

The chain couples TRBV5-5 to TRBJ1-1; 7 bases are a match to TRBD1. In germline, CDR1 is SGHKS, CDR2 YYEKEE (reference sequence). Trimming cost V 2 bases and J 6 bases; bases outside gene matches: 4. The CDR3 spans 13 residues. CDR3 coding DNA: TGTGCCAGCAGCTTTTTTGGACAGGCTGAAGCTTTCTTT. It encodes CASSFFGQAEAFF.

This chain joins TRBV27 and TRBJ1-5; the match to TRBD1 covers 7 bases. The V gene end was trimmed by 4 bases and the J gene end by 7 bases; junction bases not matched to a gene: 4. The germline CDR1 and CDR2 sequences are MNHEY and SMNVEV (reference sequence). The CDR3 runs 13 residues. CDR3 loop: CASSWDSRQPQHF. In DNA form, the CDR3 reads TGTGCCAGCAGTTGGGACAGTCGGCAGCCCCAGCATTTT.

The chain employs TRBV5-1 and TRBJ1-1; 7 positions match TRBD1. The CDR3 contains 16 residues. Looked up from germline, CDR1 is SGHRS and CDR2 is YFSETQ. Trimming took 4 bases from V and 0 from J; bases not matched to a gene: 9. The CDR3 reads CASSRQGGVMNTEAFF. The CDR3 nucleotides read TGCGCCAGCAGCCGCCAGGGGGGAGTGATGAACACTGAAGCTTTCTTT. Full variable domain (outside the CDR3, taken from reference TRBV5-1 and TRBJ1-1): KAGVTQTPRYLIKTRGQQVTLSCSPISGHRSVSWYQQTPGQGLQFLFEYFSETQRNKGNFPGRFSGRQFSNSRSEMNVSTLELGDSALYLCASSRQGGVMNTEAFFGQGTRLTVV.

CDR3 loop: CASSLGLAGNTGELFF. The CDR3 nucleotides read TGCGCCAGCAGCTTGGGGCTAGCGGGGAACACCGGGGAGCTGTTTTTT. V usage is TRBV5-1 and J usage is TRBJ2-2; 8 positions match TRBD2. The CDR3 extends over 16 amino acids. V lost 0 bases to trimming and J lost 1 base; unmatched junction nucleotides: 2. CDR1 and CDR2 from the germline V gene are SGHRS and YFSETQ. Full variable domain (outside the CDR3, taken from reference TRBV5-1 and TRBJ2-2): KAGVTQTPRYLIKTRGQQVTLSCSPISGHRSVSWYQQTPGQGLQFLFEYFSETQRNKGNFPGRFSGRQFSNSRSEMNVSTLELGDSALYLCASSLGLAGNTGELFFGEGSRLTVL.

V gene TRBV4-2 combines with J gene TRBJ2-1; D perhaps matches TRBD1 (6 bases). Per the germline V gene, CDR1 is LGHNA and CDR2 is YNFKEQ. The CDR3 sequence is 13 residues long. Trimming stripped 3 bases from V and 8 bases from J, with 11 bases between. The CDR3 DNA reads TGTGCCAGCAGCCAGTTACAGGGCTATGAGCAGTTCTTC. Its translation: CASSQLQGYEQFF.

The rearrangement joins TRBV7-2 to TRBJ1-5; the match to TRBD1 covers 7 bases. The CDR3 spans 15 residues. Unmatched junction bases numbered 7, after V lost 5 bases and J lost 3 bases. Per the germline V gene, CDR1 is SGHTA and CDR2 is FQGNSA. CDR3 in amino acids: CASSPGGTFNQPQHF. In nucleotides, the CDR3 is TGTGCCAGCAGCCCAGGGGGGACATTCAATCAGCCCCAGCATTTT.

CDR3 loop: CASSPARGEQYF. Written as DNA, the CDR3 is TGTGCCAGCTCACCGGCGCGGGGAGAGCAGTACTTC. This chain connects TRBV18 to TRBJ2-7, with a weak D call TRBD2 (6 bases). This CDR3 is built from 12 residues. With 3 bases removed from V and 7 bases from J, the gap between germline ends came to 10 bases. Germline V CDR1 and CDR2: KGHSH, LQKENI.

The chain recombines TRBV9 with TRBJ2-1; 7 nucleotides match TRBD1. Germline V lookup: CDR1 SGDLS, CDR2 YYNGEE. The CDR3 extends over 16 amino acids. J gave up 4 bases and V 0 bases, and 7 bases lay outside the gene matches. The CDR3 nucleotides are TGTGCCAGCAGCGTAGTTGAGGGGGCCCCTTACAATGAGCAGTTCTTC. This translates into CASSVVEGAPYNEQFF. Based on the CDR3 plus reference TRBV9 and TRBJ2-1, the full variable domain is DSGVTQTPKHLITATGQRVTLRCSPRSGDLSVYWYQQSLDQGLQFLIQYYNGEERAKGNILERFSAQQFPDLHSELNLSSLELGDSALYFCASSVVEGAPYNEQFFGPGTRLTVL.